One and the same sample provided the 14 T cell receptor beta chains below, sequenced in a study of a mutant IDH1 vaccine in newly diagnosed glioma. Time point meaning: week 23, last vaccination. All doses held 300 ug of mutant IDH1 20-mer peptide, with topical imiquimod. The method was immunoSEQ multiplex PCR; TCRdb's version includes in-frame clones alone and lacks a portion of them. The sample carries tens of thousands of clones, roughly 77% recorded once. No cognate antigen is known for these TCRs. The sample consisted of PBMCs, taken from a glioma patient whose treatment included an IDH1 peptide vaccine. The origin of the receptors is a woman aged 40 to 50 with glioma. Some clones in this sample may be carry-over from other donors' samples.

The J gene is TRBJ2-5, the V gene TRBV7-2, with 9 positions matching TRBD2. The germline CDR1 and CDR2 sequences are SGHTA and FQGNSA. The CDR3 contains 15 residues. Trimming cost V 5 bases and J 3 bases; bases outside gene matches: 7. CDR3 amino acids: CASSRLADPKETQYF. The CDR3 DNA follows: TGTGCCAGCAGCCGACTAGCGGACCCGAAAGAGACCCAGTACTTC.

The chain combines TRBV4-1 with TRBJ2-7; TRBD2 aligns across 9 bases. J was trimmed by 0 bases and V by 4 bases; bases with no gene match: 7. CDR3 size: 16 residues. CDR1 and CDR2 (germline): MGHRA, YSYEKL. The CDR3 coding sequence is TGCGCCAGCAGCCTCCAGACTAGCGGCTACTCCTACGAGCAGTACTTC. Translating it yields CASSLQTSGYSYEQYF.

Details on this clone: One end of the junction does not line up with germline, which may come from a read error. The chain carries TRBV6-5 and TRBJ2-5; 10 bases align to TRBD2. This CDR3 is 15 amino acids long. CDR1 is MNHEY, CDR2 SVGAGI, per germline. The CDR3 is CASRTSGGAGEIQYF. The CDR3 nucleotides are TGTGCCAGCAGAACAAGCGGGGGGGCGGGGGAGATCCAGTACTTC.

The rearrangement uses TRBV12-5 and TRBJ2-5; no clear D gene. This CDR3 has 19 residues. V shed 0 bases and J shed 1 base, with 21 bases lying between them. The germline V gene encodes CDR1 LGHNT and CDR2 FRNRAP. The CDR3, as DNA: TGTGCTAGTGGTTTGGTACGAGTGTTGGCAAATGAGGCCCAAGAGACCCAGTACTTC. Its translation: CASGLVRVLANEAQETQYF. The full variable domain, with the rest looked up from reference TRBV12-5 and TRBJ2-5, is DARVTQTPRHKVTEMGQEVTMRCQPILGHNTVFWYRQTMMQGLELLAYFRNRAPLDDSGMPKDRFSAEMPDATLATLKIQPSEPRDSAVYFCASGLVRVLANEAQETQYFGPGTRLLVL.

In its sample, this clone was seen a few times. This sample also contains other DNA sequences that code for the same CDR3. CDR3 in DNA: TGTGCCAGCAGCCTAGACAGGGGATGGACCGGGGAGCTGTTTTTT. Its translation is CASSLDRGWTGELFF. This sequence joins TRBV7-9 and TRBJ2-2, with 8 bases aligning to TRBD1. The CDR3 length is 15 residues. The junction had 7 bases not matched to a gene; V was cut back by 5 bases and J by 5 bases. Germline-derived CDR1 and CDR2 are SEHNR and FQNEAQ (reference sequence).

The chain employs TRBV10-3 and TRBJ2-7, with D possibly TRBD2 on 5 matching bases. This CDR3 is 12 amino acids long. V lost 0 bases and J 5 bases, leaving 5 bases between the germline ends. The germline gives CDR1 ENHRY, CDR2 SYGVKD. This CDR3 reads CAISESGDEQYF. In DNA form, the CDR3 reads TGTGCCATCAGTGAGTCCGGGGACGAGCAGTACTTC.

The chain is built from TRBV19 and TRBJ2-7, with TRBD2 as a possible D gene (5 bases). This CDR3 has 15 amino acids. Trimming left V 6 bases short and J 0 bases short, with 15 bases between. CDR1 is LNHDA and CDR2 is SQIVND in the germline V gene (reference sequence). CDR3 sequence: CASRASRGGSYEQYF. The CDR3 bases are TGTGCCAGTAGGGCTAGCCGCGGCGGCTCCTACGAGCAGTACTTC.

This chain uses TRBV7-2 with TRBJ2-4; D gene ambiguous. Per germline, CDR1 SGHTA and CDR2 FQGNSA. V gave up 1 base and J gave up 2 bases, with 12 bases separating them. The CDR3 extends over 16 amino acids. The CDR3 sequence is CASSLVRIRTKNIQYF. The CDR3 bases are TGTGCCAGCAGCTTAGTACGGATCCGTACCAAAAACATTCAGTACTTC.

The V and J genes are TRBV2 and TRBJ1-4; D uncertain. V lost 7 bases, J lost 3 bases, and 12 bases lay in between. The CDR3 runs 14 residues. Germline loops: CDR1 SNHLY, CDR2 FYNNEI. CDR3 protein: CASKLRVANEKLFF. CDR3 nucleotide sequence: TGTGCCAGCAAACTAAGGGTCGCTAATGAAAAACTGTTTTTT.

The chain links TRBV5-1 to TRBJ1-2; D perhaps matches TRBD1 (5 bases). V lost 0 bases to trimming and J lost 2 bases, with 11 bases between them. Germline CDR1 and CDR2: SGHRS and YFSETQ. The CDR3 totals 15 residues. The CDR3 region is CASSLGGRENYGYTF. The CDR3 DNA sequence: TGCGCCAGCAGCTTGGGGGGCAGGGAGAACTATGGCTACACCTTC.

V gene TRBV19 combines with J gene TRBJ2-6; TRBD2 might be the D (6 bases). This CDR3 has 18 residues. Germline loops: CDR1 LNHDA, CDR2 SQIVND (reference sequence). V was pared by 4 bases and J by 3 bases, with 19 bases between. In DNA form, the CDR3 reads TGTGCCAGTAGTACACCGGGACTTTGGAGCCTTGGGGCCAACGTCCTGACTTTC. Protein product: CASSTPGLWSLGANVLTF.

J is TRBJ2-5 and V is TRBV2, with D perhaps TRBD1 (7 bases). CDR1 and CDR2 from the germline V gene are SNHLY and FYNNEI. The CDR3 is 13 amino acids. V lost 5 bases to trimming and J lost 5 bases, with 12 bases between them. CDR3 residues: CASSPQGRETQYF. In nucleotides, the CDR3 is TGTGCCAGCAGTCCACAGGGGAGGGAGACCCAGTACTTC.

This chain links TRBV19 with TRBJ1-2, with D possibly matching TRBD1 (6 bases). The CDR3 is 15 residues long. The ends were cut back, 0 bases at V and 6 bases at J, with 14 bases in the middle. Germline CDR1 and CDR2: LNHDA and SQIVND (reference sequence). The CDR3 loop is CASSIDTGRGDGYTF. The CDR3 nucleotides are TGTGCCAGTAGTATAGATACCGGCAGGGGCGATGGCTACACCTTC.

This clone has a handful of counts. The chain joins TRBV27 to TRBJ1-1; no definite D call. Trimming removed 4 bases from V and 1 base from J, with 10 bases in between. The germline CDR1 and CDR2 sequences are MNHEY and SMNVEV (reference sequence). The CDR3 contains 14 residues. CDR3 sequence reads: CASSYRVRNTEAFF. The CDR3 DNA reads TGTGCCAGCAGTTACCGGGTTCGGAACACTGAAGCTTTCTTT.